This passage covers 29 T cell receptor beta chains from one sample sequenced in a study of beta chain features in type 1 diabetes (dated by TCRdb to about 2018). Libraries were prepared through the immunoSEQ multiplex PCR assay. The High Capacity cDNA Reverse Transcription Kit was used to reverse transcribe all of the isolated RNA, meaning that expressed TCRB transcripts were what got sequenced. TCRdb mirrors the immuneACCESS table, restricted to in-frame sequences. Some clones are absent from its copies; in checked studies, under half trace to an unresolved V gene, and the reason for the others is unknown. Present in this sample are 350,000 to 400,000 clones, about 16% of which were seen just once. 0.019% of the sample rests with the top ten. Sequenced input: naive CD4+ T cells from blood. Explained via the paper, the cell subset or site label denotes: true naive CD4+ T cells. The receptors stem from a woman between 18 and 29 years old in good health.

The genes are TRBV6-1 and TRBJ1-2; D call uncertain. Germline loops: CDR1 MNHNS, CDR2 SASEGT. The germline V and J ends were trimmed by 6 bases and 8 bases, with 16 bases remaining between them. The CDR3 runs to 13 residues. This chain's CDR3 is CASRRILLMGYTF. The CDR3 bases are TGTGCCAGCAGGAGAATATTACTTATGGGCTACACCTTC.

The V and J genes are TRBV28 and TRBJ2-7; 11 bases fit TRBD1. Germline CDR1 is MDHEN and CDR2 is SYDVKM. This CDR3 is built from 16 residues. V gave up 3 bases and J gave up 2 bases; unmatched junction bases: 6. The CDR3 DNA sequence: TGTGCCAGCAGTTTTGGGACAGGGGGGGCGGCCTACGAGCAGTACTTC. It encodes CASSFGTGGAAYEQYF.

V gene TRBV11-2 combines with J gene TRBJ1-2, with a weak D call TRBD1 (5 bases). This CDR3 region has 12 residues. Germline loops: CDR1 SGHAT, CDR2 FQNNGV. The V gene lost 5 bases and the J gene lost 5 bases, with 9 bases spanning the gap. The CDR3 bases are TGTGCCAGCAGCGCGACAGATTATGGCTACACCTTC. Amino acids: CASSATDYGYTF.

The chain links TRBV30 to TRBJ1-5; tentative D call: TRBD1 (5 bases). Trimming shortened V by 2 bases and J by 0 bases, and 14 bases separated the two germline ends. Per germline, CDR1 GTSNPN and CDR2 SVGIG (reference sequence). The CDR3 runs to 16 residues. CDR3: CAWSPLTGYSNQPQHF. The CDR3 DNA is TGTGCCTGGAGTCCACTTACAGGTTATAGCAATCAGCCCCAGCATTTT. Full variable domain (remainder filled in from reference TRBV30 and TRBJ1-5): SQTIHQWPATLVQPVGSPLSLECTVEGTSNPNLYWYRQAAGRGLQLLFYSVGIGQISSEVPQNLSASRPQDRQFILSSKKLLLSDSGFYLCAWSPLTGYSNQPQHFGDGTRLSIL.

J is TRBJ1-2 and V is TRBV9, with D possibly TRBD1 on 6 matching bases. There are 14 residues in the CDR3. The germline CDR1 and CDR2 sequences are SGDLS and YYNGEE. V was pared by 1 base and J by 7 bases, with 14 bases between. CDR3 protein: CASSVTPADSGYTF. CDR3 DNA: TGTGCCAGCAGCGTAACCCCCGCGGACAGTGGCTACACCTTC.

J is TRBJ2-7 and V is TRBV29-1; TRBD2 matches 9 bases. The germline V gene has CDR1 SQVTM and CDR2 ANQGSEA. The V gene end was trimmed by 6 bases and the J gene end by 4 bases; junction bases not matched to a gene: 22. The CDR3 is made up of 18 amino acids. CDR3: CSVHRGLAGRGTFYEQYF. The CDR3 DNA reads TGCAGCGTCCACCGAGGGCTAGCGGGAAGGGGAACTTTTTACGAGCAGTACTTC.

The chain couples TRBV30 to TRBJ1-1; no reliable D call. Germline values: CDR1 GTSNPN, CDR2 SVGIG (reference sequence). The germline V and J ends were trimmed by 0 bases and 4 bases, with 12 bases remaining between them. The CDR3 extends over 14 amino acids. The CDR3 DNA is TGTGCCTGGAGTGTACTTTCCCCGGGCACTGAAGCTTTCTTT. Protein: CAWSVLSPGTEAFF.

CDR3 sequence: CSASTSYEQFF. The CDR3 DNA sequence: TGCAGTGCTAGCACTAGCTATGAGCAGTTCTTC. V gene TRBV20-1 combines with J gene TRBJ2-1, with a tentative D call TRBD2 (6 bases). The CDR3 length is 11 residues. Trimming shortened V by 3 bases and J by 8 bases, and 8 bases separated the two germline ends. Germline values: CDR1 DFQATT, CDR2 SNEGSKA (reference sequence).

As regards this clone: Other DNA sequences in the sample encode the same CDR3. V usage is TRBV5-1 and J usage is TRBJ2-7; 9 nucleotides match TRBD2. From germline, CDR1 is SGHRS and CDR2 YFSETQ. CDR3 length: 15 amino acids. J was trimmed by 2 bases and V by 0 bases; bases with no gene match: 3. CDR3 amino acids: CASSLGLAGTYEQYF. The DNA of the CDR3 is TGCGCCAGCAGCTTGGGGCTAGCGGGAACCTACGAGCAGTACTTC. Together with reference TRBV5-1 and TRBJ2-7, the CDR3 gives the full variable domain: KAGVTQTPRYLIKTRGQQVTLSCSPISGHRSVSWYQQTPGQGLQFLFEYFSETQRNKGNFPGRFSGRQFSNSRSEMNVSTLELGDSALYLCASSLGLAGTYEQYFGPGTRLTVT.

This clone has just a few counts. The CDR3 DNA sequence: TGCGCCAGCAGCTTGGGAGGGACAACCCGGATGGGCGAGCAGTACTTC. Translation gives CASSLGGTTRMGEQYF. The V and J genes are TRBV5-1 and TRBJ2-7; TRBD1 is a possible D gene (6 bases). Germline V gene data show CDR1 as SGHRS and CDR2 as YFSETQ. Trimming took 0 bases from V and 6 from J, leaving 19 bases between them. CDR3 length: 16 residues.

This clone was seen more than once but under ten times. The V and J genes are TRBV6-5 and TRBJ2-3, with D possibly TRBD2 on 6 matching bases. The CDR3 spans 11 residues. Deletions cut 6 bases from V and 5 bases from J, with 6 bases between. Germline CDR1 reads MNHEY; CDR2 reads SVGAGI. As DNA, the CDR3 is TGTGCCAGCAGGGGACTAGATACGCAGTATTTT. Protein sequence: CASRGLDTQYF.

The J gene is TRBJ2-5, the V gene TRBV10-3; 12 positions agree with TRBD2. The CDR3 is 14 residues long. The V gene's germline CDR1 is ENHRY and CDR2 SYGVKD. V lost 6 bases to trimming and J lost 4 bases; unmatched junction nucleotides: 3. The CDR3 DNA is TGTGCCATCAGGGAGGGACTAGCGGGAGAGACCCAGTACTTC. This translates into CAIREGLAGETQYF.

This clone appeared a few times. The DNA of the CDR3 is TGTGCCAGCAGATTTTTTGGACAGGGAGGAGGCTATGGCTACACCTTC. The encoded protein is CASRFFGQGGGYGYTF. The chain employs TRBV28 and TRBJ1-2; 8 bases agree with TRBD1. Germline trimming cut 6 bases from V and 4 bases from J; bases unmatched to any gene: 13. The CDR3 covers 16 residues. Germline CDR1 reads MDHEN; CDR2 reads SYDVKM.

The gene calls are TRBV7-2 and TRBJ1-2; the D gene is possibly TRBD1 (5 bases). V lost 5 bases, J lost 7 bases, and 17 bases lay in between. Per germline, CDR1 SGHTA and CDR2 FQGNSA. This CDR3 contains 14 residues. This chain's CDR3 is CASSQREPGFGYTF. The CDR3 DNA reads TGTGCCAGCAGCCAACGTGAACCAGGGTTTGGCTACACCTTC.

This clone was recorded a few times. The chain has TRBV9 and TRBJ2-7; 12 bases map to TRBD2. Germline V gives CDR1 SGDLS, CDR2 YYNGEE. After removal of 1 base from V and 6 bases from J, the junction contained 8 bases not matched to a gene. This CDR3 contains 16 residues. The CDR3 DNA sequence: TGTGCCAGCAGCGTACCAGGGACTAGCGGGCCCCTCGAGCAGTACTTC. Its protein product is CASSVPGTSGPLEQYF. Looking up the rest from reference TRBV9 and TRBJ2-7 gives the full variable domain: DSGVTQTPKHLITATGQRVTLRCSPRSGDLSVYWYQQSLDQGLQFLIQYYNGEERAKGNILERFSAQQFPDLHSELNLSSLELGDSALYFCASSVPGTSGPLEQYFGPGTRLTVT.

This clone was detected a few times. The chain joins TRBV30 to TRBJ2-7, with 9 bases aligning to TRBD2. V shed 5 bases, J shed 0 bases, and the junction held 2 bases outside the gene matches. Germline loops: CDR1 GTSNPN, CDR2 SVGIG (reference sequence). CDR3 length equals 13 residues. This CDR3 is CAWETSGSYEQYF. For the CDR3, the DNA is TGTGCCTGGGAGACTAGCGGCTCCTACGAGCAGTACTTC.

The genes are TRBV9 and TRBJ2-6, with TRBD1 matching 7 bases. V lost 0 bases, J lost 0 bases, and 12 bases stayed unmatched. This CDR3 spans 20 amino acids. The germline gives CDR1 SGDLS, CDR2 YYNGEE. The CDR3 spells CASSVVRDRSHLSGANVLTF. As DNA, the CDR3 is TGTGCCAGCAGCGTAGTCCGGGACAGATCTCACCTCTCTGGGGCCAACGTCCTGACTTTC.

This clone was detected only a few times. This sequence joins TRBV7-8 and TRBJ2-2; possible D gene TRBD2, 5 bases. V was shortened by 6 bases and J by 3 bases, with 14 bases between the two germline ends. This CDR3 is built from 15 residues. In germline, CDR1 is SGHVS, CDR2 FQNEAQ. The CDR3: CASSRPGLDTGELFF. The CDR3 DNA sequence: TGTGCCAGCAGTCGACCGGGATTAGACACCGGGGAGCTGTTTTTT.

This clone was counted only a few times. V usage is TRBV30 and J usage is TRBJ1-5; D is unclear. V was clipped by 0 bases and J by 1 base, with 10 bases between them. Germline V gene sequence: CDR1 GTSNPN, CDR2 SVGIG (reference sequence). The CDR3 is 15 residues long. The CDR3 reads CAWSVQDTSNQPQHF. The DNA for the CDR3 is TGTGCCTGGAGTGTTCAAGACACGAGCAATCAGCCCCAGCATTTT.

This sequence joins TRBV9 and TRBJ2-2; D is perhaps TRBD2 (6 bases). Trimming shortened V by 5 bases and J by 5 bases, and 13 bases separated the two germline ends. The CDR3 is made up of 14 amino acids. Germline-derived CDR1 and CDR2 are SGDLS and YYNGEE. The CDR3, as DNA: TGTGCCAGCAGAGGACGGGGGAGGACCGGGGAGCTGTTTTTT. It yields the protein CASRGRGRTGELFF.

This clone was seen a handful of times. The chain is built from TRBV7-2 and TRBJ2-3; 9 bases agree with TRBD1. The CDR3 has 14 amino acids. From germline, CDR1 is SGHTA and CDR2 FQGNSA. The J segment lost 9 bases and the V segment lost 3 bases, leaving 7 bases of the junction unmatched. CDR3 sequence reads: CASSFDRGKSTQYF. The CDR3 nucleotides read TGTGCCAGCAGCTTCGACAGGGGGAAGTCGACGCAGTATTTT.

This clone was detected a few times. The V call is TRBV18, the J call TRBJ1-1; 7 bases align to TRBD1. The ends lost 3 bases at V and 1 base at J; junction bases unmatched: 8. From germline, CDR1 is KGHSH and CDR2 LQKENI. This CDR3 contains 16 residues. The CDR3 DNA reads as TGTGCCAGCTCACCTGAGAGGGCAGGGGGGAACACTGAAGCTTTCTTT. Residues: CASSPERAGGNTEAFF.

This clone was seen only a few times. The gene calls are TRBV5-6 and TRBJ2-3, with 12 bases lining up with TRBD2. The CDR3 is 16 residues long. The V segment lost 4 bases and the J segment 5 bases; nucleotides outside the gene matches: 8. Germline-derived CDR1 and CDR2 are SGHDT and YYEEEE. This chain's CDR3 is CASSPPSGRAGDTQYF. In DNA form, the CDR3 reads TGTGCCAGCAGCCCACCTAGCGGGAGGGCCGGAGATACGCAGTATTTT.

The CDR3 sequence is CASGQQPGNTIYF. CDR3 nucleotide sequence: TGTGCCAGCGGACAGCAGCCTGGAAACACCATATATTTT. The V gene is TRBV14, the J gene TRBJ1-3; maybe TRBD1 (6 bases). Trimming shortened V by 8 bases and J by 2 bases, and 10 bases separated the two germline ends. The germline V gene encodes CDR1 SGHDN and CDR2 FVKESK. There are 13 residues in the CDR3.

V and J are TRBV29-1 and TRBJ2-3, with TRBD2 matching 8 bases. The CDR3 runs 13 residues. V shed 6 bases, J shed 2 bases, and the junction held 4 bases outside the gene matches. Germline V gene sequence: CDR1 SQVTM, CDR2 ANQGSEA. CDR3 coding DNA: TGCAGCGTGATTAGCGGGGTCACAGATACGCAGTATTTT. As protein: CSVISGVTDTQYF.

This clone was found a few times. The CDR3 DNA sequence: TGTGCCAGCTCAACCACAGGGGCGGATTACGAGACCCAGTACTTC. The encoded protein is CASSTTGADYETQYF. This chain uses TRBV18 with TRBJ2-5; TRBD1 agrees at 7 bases. Germline V gives CDR1 KGHSH, CDR2 LQKENI. The V and J ends lost 5 bases and 5 bases, in that order; junction bases with no gene match: 11. The length of the CDR3 is 15 residues.

The rearrangement links TRBV29-1 to TRBJ1-1; 8 nucleotides align to TRBD1. J gave up 0 bases and V 7 bases, and 10 bases lay outside the gene matches. Germline CDR1 is SQVTM and CDR2 is ANQGSEA. CDR3 length equals 15 residues. The CDR3 bases are TGCAGCGCTGGGACAGGTGCACGAATGAACACTGAAGCTTTCTTT. Protein: CSAGTGARMNTEAFF.

V and J are TRBV5-1 and TRBJ2-6; D possibly corresponds to TRBD2 (6 bases). Trimming pared 6 bases from V and 2 bases from J, leaving 15 bases between. Germline V CDR1 and CDR2: SGHRS, YFSETQ. The CDR3 length is 16 residues. The DNA for the CDR3 is TGCGCCAGCAACCAGGCGGGGAAGGCTGGGGCCAACGTCCTGACTTTC. Encoded protein: CASNQAGKAGANVLTF.

The rearrangement joins TRBV7-9 to TRBJ1-4; 8 bases map to TRBD1. This CDR3 has 14 residues. In germline, CDR1 is SEHNR, CDR2 FQNEAQ (reference sequence). V shed 6 bases and J 2 bases; nucleotides not matched to a gene: 2. The CDR3, as DNA: TGTGCCAGCAGTTGGACAGGGACTAATGAAAAACTGTTTTTT. Translated, it gives CASSWTGTNEKLFF. The full variable domain, rest sourced from reference TRBV7-9 and TRBJ1-4, is DTGVSQNPRHKITKRGQNVTFRCDPISEHNRLYWYRQTLGQGPEFLTYFQNEAQLEKSRLLSDRFSAERPKGSFSTLEIQRTEQGDSAMYLCASSWTGTNEKLFFGSGTQLSVL.